This T cell receptor beta chain comes out of a study of CD8 T cells in Susac syndrome. CD8+ and CD4+ T cells taken from blood had their TCR beta sequenced. The multiple sclerosis controls were treatment-naive patients with relapsing-remitting disease that was stable or active. TEMRA cells were FACS-enriched and CD8+ and CD4+ T cells negatively isolated. The CDR3 has 17 amino acids. V shed 0 bases and J shed 4 bases, with 16 bases lying between them. CDR1 is SGDLS, CDR2 YYNGEE, per germline. RNA, at about 0.5 to 1 ug, was reverse transcribed with random hexamers. The authors amplified TCR beta CDR3 across 54 Vbeta and 13 Jbeta using immunoSEQ multiplex PCR. TCRdb redid the calling of the immunoSEQ multiplex PCR reads with MiXCR, one entry per CDR3 protein. Among some 130,000 distinct CDR3 sequences, roughly 94% were seen once, and the ten largest hold roughly 0.13%.

The material sequenced was CD4+ T cells from PBMCs. This TCR came from a human donor with multiple sclerosis. The chain combines TRBV9 with TRBJ2-2, with D perhaps being TRBD1 or TRBD2 (5 bases each). Here the CDR3 reads CASSVGVGDRGTGELFF. As DNA, the CDR3 is TGTGCCAGCAGCGTAGGGGTGGGAGACAGAGGCACCGGGGAGCTGTTTTTT.